These 23 T cell receptor beta chains originate from one sample sequenced in a study of cytomegalovirus exposure and HLA in healthy donors. Primers for the PCR totalled 60 Vbeta and 13 Jbeta. Libraries were prepared by immunoSEQ multiplex PCR; TCRdb keeps only in-frame clonotypes and omits some of them. The sample has approximately 150,000 clones, 60% to 80% seen once; the top ten hold 1.7%. Sequences were obtained from PBMCs. The receptors derive from a woman between 25 and 40 years old in good health and CMV-seronegative.

This clone showed up just once. The V and J genes are TRBV9 and TRBJ2-1; tentative D call: TRBD2 (7 bases). The CDR3 extends over 15 amino acids. The V gene lost 0 bases and the J gene lost 7 bases, with 14 bases spanning the gap. Germline V gives CDR1 SGDLS, CDR2 YYNGEE. The CDR3: CASSVVAGAGNEQFF. In DNA form, the CDR3 reads TGTGCCAGCAGCGTAGTGGCGGGGGCGGGGAATGAGCAGTTCTTC.

This chain joins TRBV5-4 and TRBJ2-2, with 12 bases that match TRBD2. The CDR3 covers 17 residues. Germline lookup yields CDR1 SGHNT and CDR2 YYREEE (reference sequence). The junction had 11 bases not matched to a gene; V was cut back by 4 bases and J by 7 bases. CDR3 loop: CASSRVASGGAGGELFF. The CDR3 DNA reads TGTGCCAGCAGCCGAGTGGCTAGCGGGGGGGCCGGCGGGGAGCTGTTTTTT.

The chain has TRBV5-1 and TRBJ2-7, with a tentative D call TRBD2 (7 bases). Looked up from germline, CDR1 is SGHRS and CDR2 is YFSETQ. The CDR3 is 14 amino acids. V was trimmed by 4 bases and J by 4 bases, leaving 15 bases between them. In DNA form, the CDR3 reads TGCGCCAGCAGCCCCGGGGAGGGGGAATACGAGCAGTACTTC. Translation: CASSPGEGEYEQYF. Using reference TRBV5-1 and TRBJ2-7 for the parts outside the CDR3, the full variable domain is KAGVTQTPRYLIKTRGQQVTLSCSPISGHRSVSWYQQTPGQGLQFLFEYFSETQRNKGNFPGRFSGRQFSNSRSEMNVSTLELGDSALYLCASSPGEGEYEQYFGPGTRLTVT.

The gene calls are TRBV6-1 and TRBJ1-3; tentatively, D is TRBD1 (5 bases). Germline loops: CDR1 MNHNS, CDR2 SASEGT. Trimming shortened V by 2 bases and J by 0 bases, and 14 bases separated the two germline ends. CDR3 length equals 17 residues. The CDR3 protein is CASSERGGISSGNTIYF. The CDR3 nucleotides are TGTGCCAGCAGTGAACGGGGGGGGATTAGCTCTGGAAACACCATATATTTT.

CDR3 DNA sequence: TGTGCCAGCAGCTGGACAGAAGGGACTGAAGCTTTCTTT. This codes for CASSWTEGTEAFF. J is TRBJ1-1 and V is TRBV11-3, with TRBD1 as a possible D gene (6 bases). Germline V gene sequence: CDR1 SGHNT, CDR2 YENEEA. The CDR3 covers 13 residues. V dropped 4 bases and J dropped 5 bases, with 11 bases sitting between them.

This chain uses TRBV6-6 with TRBJ1-2, with 7 bases aligning to TRBD1. Germline CDR1 reads MNHNY; CDR2 reads SVGAGI (reference sequence). J was trimmed by 7 bases and V by 5 bases; bases with no gene match: 7. The CDR3 length is 13 residues. The CDR3 region has the DNA TGTGCCAGCAGTACAGGGACAGCCCGTGGCTACACCTTC. This codes for CASSTGTARGYTF.

V and J are TRBV4-2 and TRBJ1-3; 7 bases match TRBD1. The CDR3 has 16 residues. J lost 4 bases, V lost 0 bases, and 6 bases had no gene match. Germline loops: CDR1 LGHNA, CDR2 YNFKEQ. CDR3 nucleotide sequence: TGTGCCAGCAGCCAAGAAAGCTCAGGGGGAGGAAACACCATATATTTT. This encodes CASSQESSGGGNTIYF.

The chain combines TRBV4-1 with TRBJ2-1, with D perhaps matching TRBD1 (6 bases). Deletions cut 4 bases from V and 7 bases from J, with 17 bases between. The CDR3 has 15 amino acids. Germline-derived CDR1 and CDR2 are MGHRA and YSYEKL. In DNA form, the CDR3 reads TGCGCCAGCAGCCGGGACATCGCCCGGGGTAATGAGCAGTTCTTC. Translated: CASSRDIARGNEQFF.

In the case of this clone: Other DNA sequences within the sample encode an identical CDR3. The rearrangement joins TRBV18 to TRBJ1-5; TRBD1 agrees at 7 bases. The V segment lost 2 bases and the J segment 2 bases; nucleotides outside the gene matches: 0. This CDR3 comprises 14 residues. Germline assignment: CDR1 KGHSH and CDR2 LQKENI. CDR3 protein: CASSPGTGNQPQHF. CDR3 in DNA: TGTGCCAGCTCACCAGGGACAGGCAATCAGCCCCAGCATTTT.

The count of this clone is one. V gene TRBV2 combines with J gene TRBJ2-5; 10 bases are a match to TRBD1. The V gene end was trimmed by 6 bases and the J gene end by 4 bases; junction bases not matched to a gene: 5. Germline V gene lookup returns CDR1 SNHLY and CDR2 FYNNEI. The CDR3 spans 14 residues. CDR3 bases: TGTGCCAGCAGCCCTGACAGGGGGCGAGAGACCCAGTACTTC. Its translation: CASSPDRGRETQYF. The whole variable domain, filled in from reference TRBV2 and TRBJ2-5, reads EPEVTQTPSHQVTQMGQEVILRCVPISNHLYFYWYRQILGQKVEFLVSFYNNEISEKSEIFDDQFSVERPDGSNFTLKIRSTKLEDSAMYFCASSPDRGRETQYFGPGTRLLVL.

V gene TRBV5-4 combines with J gene TRBJ1-1; 7 bases agree with TRBD1. The CDR3 loop spans 14 amino acids. Germline CDR1 reads SGHNT; CDR2 reads YYREEE (reference sequence). Germline trimming cut 5 bases from V and 4 bases from J; bases unmatched to any gene: 8. CDR3 sequence reads: CASSSPGGSTEAFF. CDR3 bases: TGTGCCAGCAGTTCCCCAGGGGGTAGCACTGAAGCTTTCTTT.

This sequence joins TRBV30 and TRBJ1-5, with 9 bases fitting TRBD1. J gave up 5 bases and V 2 bases, and 7 bases lay outside the gene matches. Germline assignment: CDR1 GTSNPN and CDR2 SVGIG (reference sequence). The CDR3 has 15 amino acids. This chain's CDR3 is CAWSYGQGIDQPQHF. CDR3 in DNA: TGTGCCTGGAGTTATGGACAGGGGATCGATCAGCCCCAGCATTTT.

The rearrangement joins TRBV25-1 to TRBJ1-1, with D uncertain. The CDR3 runs to 16 residues. The germline V gene encodes CDR1 MGHDK and CDR2 SYGVNS. V was shortened by 4 bases and J by 2 bases, with 17 bases between the two germline ends. CDR3 protein: CASSVNIPAGNTEAFF. The DNA for the CDR3 is TGTGCCAGCAGTGTAAACATTCCCGCGGGAAACACTGAAGCTTTCTTT.

The CDR3 reads CASSPQGNEKLFF. For the CDR3, the DNA is TGTGCCAGCAGCCCCCAGGGGAATGAAAAACTGTTTTTT. This sequence joins TRBV4-2 and TRBJ1-4; D is possibly TRBD1 (6 bases). Germline V lookup: CDR1 LGHNA, CDR2 YNFKEQ. This CDR3 contains 13 residues. Trimming cost V 4 bases and J 5 bases, with 8 bases left between them.

A note on this clone: Likely a read error: the CDR3 ends without its conserved phenylalanine or tryptophan. The chain employs TRBV5-1 and TRBJ2-7; D is undetermined. V was pared by 1 base and J by 1 base, with 9 bases between. The CDR3 spans 14 residues. The germline gives CDR1 SGHRS, CDR2 YFSETQ. The CDR3 DNA sequence: TGCGCCAGCAGCTTGATCGGAGCTTCCTACGAGCAGTACCTC. It yields the protein CASSLIGASYEQYL.

The rearrangement links TRBV19 to TRBJ2-7; 7 positions agree with TRBD1. J gave up 0 bases and V 4 bases, and 12 bases lay outside the gene matches. Germline CDR1 and CDR2: LNHDA and SQIVND (reference sequence). This CDR3 has 17 amino acids. The CDR3 DNA sequence: TGTGCCAGTAGTACCACCCGGTGGGGACAGAGCTCCTACGAGCAGTACTTC. Translating it yields CASSTTRWGQSSYEQYF.

This clone was seen only once. The chain has TRBV18 and TRBJ1-1, with D possibly TRBD1 on 5 matching bases. V lost 3 bases and J 5 bases, leaving 13 bases between the germline ends. CDR1 is KGHSH, CDR2 LQKENI, per germline. The CDR3 is 14 residues long. CDR3: CASSPEVAGTEAFF. The CDR3 coding sequence is TGTGCCAGCTCACCCGAAGTCGCAGGGACTGAAGCTTTCTTT.

The chain joins TRBV19 to TRBJ1-2; D is perhaps TRBD1 (5 bases). The V and J ends lost 4 bases and 4 bases respectively, with 13 bases between them. Per the germline V gene, CDR1 is LNHDA and CDR2 is SQIVND (reference sequence). The CDR3 contains 14 residues. The CDR3 region is CASSKGTGGYGYTF. Here the CDR3 DNA reads TGTGCCAGTAGTAAGGGGACCGGGGGCTATGGCTACACCTTC.

V usage is TRBV10-2 and J usage is TRBJ2-1; 13 bases line up with TRBD2. The germline V gene has CDR1 WSHSY and CDR2 SAAADI. Trimming cost V 5 bases and J 6 bases; bases outside gene matches: 4. This CDR3 is built from 15 residues. The CDR3 sequence is CASSPGTSGANEQFF. The CDR3 nucleotides read TGCGCCAGCAGTCCCGGGACTAGCGGGGCCAATGAGCAGTTCTTC.

V gene TRBV5-1 combines with J gene TRBJ2-2, with TRBD2 identical over 7 bases. V lost 2 bases, J lost 1 base, and 8 bases stayed unmatched. Germline assignment: CDR1 SGHRS and CDR2 YFSETQ. The CDR3 covers 17 residues. CDR3 in amino acids: CASSFLVRGGNTGELFF. The CDR3 nucleotides are TGCGCCAGCAGCTTTTTAGTTCGCGGGGGGAACACCGGGGAGCTGTTTTTT.

The chain carries TRBV28 and TRBJ2-7, with 15 bases matching TRBD2. CDR3 size: 14 residues. Germline CDR1 and CDR2: MDHEN and SYDVKM. Unmatched junction bases numbered 4, after V lost 3 bases and J lost 10 bases. The CDR3 DNA is TGTGCCAGCAGTTTGGGGGGACTAGCGGGGGGCCAGTACTTC. Its translation: CASSLGGLAGGQYF.

This rearrangement joins TRBV10-3 to TRBJ1-2; tentatively, D is TRBD1 (6 bases). Between the trimmed V and J ends, which lost 9 bases and 11 bases, there was a span of 16 bases. Germline V gene lookup returns CDR1 ENHRY and CDR2 SYGVKD. The CDR3 consists of 11 residues. This CDR3 reads CAMRGGLGYTF. Written as DNA, the CDR3 is TGTGCCATGAGGGGGGGGTTAGGTTACACCTTC.

The gene calls are TRBV7-2 and TRBJ2-1; TRBD2 matches at 7 bases. Germline CDR1 SGHTA, CDR2 FQGNSA. The CDR3 is 16 amino acids. The ends lost 2 bases at V and 3 bases at J; junction bases unmatched: 7. CDR3 bases: TGTGCCAGCAGCTTATCCGCCGGGGGGATCTACAATGAGCAGTTCTTC. This translates into CASSLSAGGIYNEQFF.